Listed below are T cell receptor beta chains from one sample, sequenced in a study of cytomegalovirus exposure and HLA in healthy donors. TCRdb keeps only in-frame clones here, not all; method: immunoSEQ multiplex PCR. Of around 300,000 clones listed, 84% were seen once; the top ten hold 1.5% to 2.5%. Sequenced: PBMCs. The origin of the receptors is a woman in her 40s in good health and CMV-seropositive. Each CDR3 is given with its conserved first and last residue. The order of the fields is D gene, V gene, clone size, J gene, CDR3 DNA, CDR3 protein. D genes are given only for firm matches. Expanded clones are given a class, and other clones once, few, many or no size at all.

d_gene: TRBD2; v_gene: TRBV19; abundance: NA; j_gene: TRBJ2-2; CDR3nt: TGTGCCACCCTCCAATGGGGCGGGAGCACCGGGGAGCTGTTTTTT; CDR3aa: CATLQWGGSTGELFF
d_gene: TRBD2; v_gene: TRBV27; abundance: NA; j_gene: TRBJ2-1; CDR3nt: TGTGCCACCACAGATGCTAGCGGGAGTCGGGATGAGCAGTTCTTC; CDR3aa: CATTDASGSRDEQFF
d_gene: TRBD1; v_gene: TRBV19; abundance: once; j_gene: TRBJ2-4; CDR3nt: TGTGCCAGTAGTATATCTGGGACAGGGGGAAACATTCAGTACTTC; CDR3aa: CASSISGTGGNIQYF
d_gene: NA; v_gene: TRBV11-3; abundance: NA; j_gene: TRBJ2-1; CDR3nt: TGTGCCAGCAGCTTAGGATCGGTAAATGAGCAGTTCTTC; CDR3aa: CASSLGSVNEQFF
d_gene: NA; v_gene: TRBV19; abundance: NA; j_gene: TRBJ1-2; CDR3nt: TGTGCCAGTAGTATTTCGGGGACATACTATGGCTACACCTTC; CDR3aa: CASSISGTYYGYTF
d_gene: TRBD2; v_gene: TRBV6-5; abundance: NA; j_gene: TRBJ2-7; CDR3nt: TGTGCTTCGCGCACGGGAGGACACTACGAGCAGTACTTC; CDR3aa: CASRTGGHYEQYF
d_gene: NA; v_gene: TRBV5-6; abundance: NA; j_gene: TRBJ2-7; CDR3nt: TGTGCCAGCAGCCCCGTTCTAGCTGAGTCCTACGAGCAGTACTTC; CDR3aa: CASSPVLAESYEQYF
d_gene: NA; v_gene: TRBV7-8; abundance: NA; j_gene: TRBJ2-1; CDR3nt: TGTGCCAGCAGCTTAGCGATCTCGGGCAATGAGCAGTTCTTC; CDR3aa: CASSLAISGNEQFF
d_gene: TRBD2; v_gene: TRBV10-3; abundance: NA; j_gene: TRBJ2-1; CDR3nt: TGTGCCATCAGTGAAGCAAGACTAGCGGGAGGATCCAATGAGCAGTTCTTC; CDR3aa: CAISEARLAGGSNEQFF
d_gene: NA; v_gene: TRBV7-9; abundance: NA; j_gene: TRBJ1-1; CDR3nt: TGTGCCAGCAGCTTTGGGCAGAGCACTGAAGCTTTCTTT; CDR3aa: CASSFGQSTEAFF
d_gene: TRBD2; v_gene: TRBV5-4; abundance: NA; j_gene: TRBJ2-2; CDR3nt: TGTGCCAGCTTGCGCGATAGCGGGACCGGGGAGCTGTTTTTT; CDR3aa: CASLRDSGTGELFF
d_gene: NA; v_gene: TRBV4-3; abundance: NA; j_gene: TRBJ2-2; CDR3nt: TGCGCCAGCAGCCAAGAACAGGGTTTGGGGACCGGGGAGCTGTTTTTT; CDR3aa: CASSQEQGLGTGELFF
d_gene: TRBD2; v_gene: TRBV5-1; abundance: NA; j_gene: TRBJ2-2; CDR3nt: TGCGCCAGCAGCTTGGGGCTAGCGGCGAACACCGGGGAGCTGTTTTTT; CDR3aa: CASSLGLAANTGELFF
d_gene: NA; v_gene: TRBV19; abundance: NA; j_gene: TRBJ1-1; CDR3nt: TGTGCCGCCACAGCTAGCCAGGGGCACACTGAAGCTTTCTTT; CDR3aa: CAATASQGHTEAFF
d_gene: TRBD2; v_gene: TRBV9; abundance: NA; j_gene: TRBJ2-7; CDR3nt: TGTGCCAGCAGCGTGGGAGCGGGAGCCTACGAGCAGTACTTC; CDR3aa: CASSVGAGAYEQYF
d_gene: TRBD1; v_gene: TRBV27; abundance: once; j_gene: TRBJ1-1; CDR3nt: TGTGCCAGACAGGGGAAGAACACTGAAGCTTTCTTT; CDR3aa: CARQGKNTEAFF
d_gene: NA; v_gene: TRBV4-1; abundance: NA; j_gene: TRBJ2-3; CDR3nt: TGCGCCAGCAGCCAAGAACCCCCAATTTACAGTACTAGCACAGATACGCAGTATTTT; CDR3aa: CASSQEPPIYSTSTDTQYF
d_gene: TRBD1; v_gene: TRBV6-1; abundance: NA; j_gene: TRBJ1-2; CDR3nt: TGTGCCAGCAGTCCCGGGACAGGGGGCCCCTCCACCTTC; CDR3aa: CASSPGTGGPSTF
d_gene: NA; v_gene: TRBV5-6; abundance: few; j_gene: TRBJ1-3; CDR3nt: TGTGCCAGCAGCTTGGGGAGCTCTGGAAACACCATATATTTT; CDR3aa: CASSLGSSGNTIYF
d_gene: TRBD2; v_gene: TRBV5-6; abundance: NA; j_gene: TRBJ2-7; CDR3nt: TGTGCCAGCAGCCTCCGCGGGAGCGAGCAGTACTTC; CDR3aa: CASSLRGSEQYF
d_gene: TRBD1; v_gene: TRBV6-6; abundance: NA; j_gene: TRBJ2-1; CDR3nt: TGTGCCAGCAGTGCACCGGGACAGGGGTTACTTGAGCAGTTCTTC; CDR3aa: CASSAPGQGLLEQFF
d_gene: NA; v_gene: TRBV21-1; abundance: NA; j_gene: TRBJ2-7; CDR3nt: TGTGCCAGCAGCAAGAGCGAGCAGTACTTC; CDR3aa: CASSKSEQYF
d_gene: TRBD2; v_gene: TRBV28; abundance: NA; j_gene: TRBJ2-7; CDR3nt: TGTGCCAGCAGTCCAGGGACTAGCGGTTCCTACGAGCAGTACTTC; CDR3aa: CASSPGTSGSYEQYF
d_gene: TRBD2; v_gene: TRBV4-3; abundance: NA; j_gene: TRBJ2-1; CDR3nt: TGCGCCAGCAGCCAAGACGTAGGGGGACTAGCGGGAGGGCCGCGCAATGAGCAGTTCTTC; CDR3aa: CASSQDVGGLAGGPRNEQFF
d_gene: TRBD2; v_gene: TRBV6-5; abundance: NA; j_gene: TRBJ2-7; CDR3nt: TGTGCCAGCAGTTACGCTAGCGGGAGCTCCTACGAGCAGTACTTC; CDR3aa: CASSYASGSSYEQYF
d_gene: NA; v_gene: TRBV9; abundance: NA; j_gene: TRBJ1-1; CDR3nt: TGTGCCAGCGGCAACCGGGGCACTGAAGCTTTCTTT; CDR3aa: CASGNRGTEAFF